The next 32 T cell receptor beta chains were all read from a single sample in a study of blood T cell repertoires in COVID-19. Sequencing was performed with immunoSEQ multiplex PCR; in TCRdb, only in-frame clones are kept and a portion is missing. Of about 60,000 clones detected, approximately 88% appear once; the ten largest clones hold under 20%. The sequenced sample was peripheral blood. These receptors were obtained from a man between 65 and 80 years old with active COVID-19.

The rearrangement links TRBV28 to TRBJ1-1; D gene ambiguous. The V gene lost 2 bases and the J gene lost 0 bases, with 4 bases spanning the gap. Germline loops: CDR1 MDHEN, CDR2 SYDVKM. This CDR3 is 13 amino acids long. In nucleotides, the CDR3 is TGTGCCAGCAGTTTACAGATGAACACTGAAGCTTTCTTT. Translating it yields CASSLQMNTEAFF.

The rearrangement joins TRBV19 to TRBJ2-5, with TRBD2 identical over 12 bases. CDR1 is LNHDA, CDR2 SQIVND, per germline (reference sequence). V lost 8 bases, J lost 7 bases, and 11 bases stayed unmatched. This CDR3 has 15 residues. CDR3 region: CASARLAGALGTQYF. The DNA for the CDR3 is TGTGCCAGTGCAAGACTAGCGGGAGCCCTGGGGACCCAGTACTTC.

The CDR3 DNA reads TGTGCCAGCAGTACCTGGACTAGCGGGACGAGGAATGAGCAGTTCTTC. This translates into CASSTWTSGTRNEQFF. The chain carries TRBV28 and TRBJ2-1, with TRBD2 matching 12 bases. CDR1 is MDHEN, CDR2 SYDVKM, per germline. The CDR3 sequence is 16 residues long. V was clipped by 5 bases and J by 7 bases; unmatched bases: 9.

J is TRBJ1-2 and V is TRBV6-5; D may be TRBD1 (6 bases). CDR1 is MNHEY and CDR2 is SVGAGI in the germline V gene. V was trimmed by 5 bases and J by 2 bases, leaving 9 bases between them. The CDR3 is 13 amino acids. The CDR3 is CASSKRGNYGYTF. The CDR3 DNA is TGTGCCAGCAGTAAGAGGGGGAACTATGGCTACACCTTC.

This chain links TRBV5-6 with TRBJ2-3; the match to TRBD1 covers 12 bases. Germline CDR1 SGHDT, CDR2 YYEEEE. With V trimmed by 4 bases and J by 4 bases, 4 bases remained unmatched. This CDR3 has 15 amino acids. CDR3 in amino acids: CASSVGTGGADTQYF. Here the CDR3 DNA reads TGTGCCAGCAGCGTAGGGACAGGGGGCGCAGATACGCAGTATTTT.

This clone was recorded once. The rearrangement links TRBV18 to TRBJ2-2; 9 bases align to TRBD1. V lost 3 bases to trimming and J lost 7 bases; unmatched junction nucleotides: 3. CDR3 size: 14 residues. Germline loops: CDR1 KGHSH, CDR2 LQKENI. This chain's CDR3 is CASSPGQGGGELFF. DNA of the CDR3: TGTGCCAGCTCACCGGGACAGGGCGGCGGGGAGCTGTTTTTT.

V is TRBV2 and J is TRBJ1-4; 10 nucleotides agree with TRBD1. Unmatched junction bases numbered 2, after V lost 2 bases and J lost 8 bases. This CDR3 comprises 14 residues. Germline V CDR1 and CDR2: SNHLY, FYNNEI. Here the CDR3 reads CASSERDRGEKLFF. Written as DNA, the CDR3 is TGTGCCAGCAGTGAAAGGGACAGGGGCGAAAAACTGTTTTTT.

This chain links TRBV9 with TRBJ2-1; TRBD2 matches at 9 bases. The CDR3 has 21 amino acids. Trimming cost V 2 bases and J 0 bases; bases outside gene matches: 18. Germline V gives CDR1 SGDLS, CDR2 YYNGEE. DNA of the CDR3: TGTGCCAGCAGCGTTTCGACGCCTGCGGGAGGGCCCTTTAGCTCCTACAATGAGCAGTTCTTC. It translates to CASSVSTPAGGPFSSYNEQFF.

This chain links TRBV3-1 (or the pseudogene TRBV3-2) with TRBJ2-7; D possibly corresponds to TRBD1 (6 bases). The CDR3 runs 16 residues. The germline gives CDR1 LGHDT, CDR2 YNNKEL (reference sequence). V dropped 4 bases and J dropped 5 bases, with 21 bases sitting between them. CDR3 bases: TGTGCCAGCAGCCCACAGCTGGGGGCGTTGGCCCACGAGCAGTACTTC. Its protein is CASSPQLGALAHEQYF.

V gene TRBV5-8 combines with J gene TRBJ2-5; TRBD1 aligns across 9 bases. This CDR3 has 13 residues. Trimming took 3 bases from V and 5 from J; bases not matched to a gene: 2. Per germline, CDR1 SGHTS and CDR2 YDEGEE. CDR3 in DNA: TGTGCCAGCAGCTCCGACAGGGGGGAGACCCAGTACTTC. It is translated as CASSSDRGETQYF.

Relative to its sample, this clone is large (0.1 to 1%). The V gene is TRBV4-1, the J gene TRBJ1-2; D is possibly TRBD1 (6 bases). V dropped 3 bases and J dropped 2 bases, with 16 bases sitting between them. The CDR3 totals 16 residues. The germline CDR1 and CDR2 sequences are MGHRA and YSYEKL. In nucleotides, the CDR3 is TGCGCCAGCAGCCATCAAAGGACAGAGGGGAACTATGGCTACACCTTC. Translating it yields CASSHQRTEGNYGYTF.

This CDR3 is CASSLTGSGEQYF. Written as DNA, the CDR3 is TGTGCCAGCAGCTTAACAGGGTCCGGAGAGCAGTACTTC. The rearrangement joins TRBV14 to TRBJ2-7, with TRBD1 as a possible D gene (6 bases). V lost 5 bases and J lost 7, with 15 bases in between. Germline V CDR1 and CDR2: SGHDN, FVKESK. CDR3 size: 13 residues.

The V and J genes are TRBV28 and TRBJ2-5; D call uncertain. The V end was cut by 6 bases, the J end by 4 bases, with 15 bases between. The germline V gene encodes CDR1 MDHEN and CDR2 SYDVKM. This CDR3 has 14 amino acids. The CDR3: CASSSPLGSETQYF. CDR3 bases: TGTGCCAGCAGCTCCCCCCTCGGGTCAGAGACCCAGTACTTC.

The V and J genes are TRBV10-3 and TRBJ1-1; D ambiguous. V was pared by 4 bases and J by 3 bases, with 12 bases between. The CDR3 has 14 residues. Per the germline V gene, CDR1 is ENHRY and CDR2 is SYGVKD. The CDR3 is CAISAEGKDTEAFF. DNA of the CDR3: TGTGCCATCAGTGCTGAGGGTAAGGACACTGAAGCTTTCTTT.

The V gene is TRBV7-9, the J gene TRBJ1-1; D uncertain. The V gene lost 5 bases and the J gene lost 0 bases, with 13 bases spanning the gap. CDR1 is SEHNR, CDR2 FQNEAQ, per germline (reference sequence). The CDR3 extends over 15 amino acids. This CDR3 is CASSPKGLMNTEAFF. The DNA for the CDR3 is TGTGCCAGCAGCCCTAAAGGACTGATGAACACTGAAGCTTTCTTT.

V and J are TRBV6-6 and TRBJ1-2, with 9 bases lining up with TRBD1. The germline V gene has CDR1 MNHNY and CDR2 SVGAGI (reference sequence). This CDR3 spans 12 amino acids. V shed 8 bases, J shed 8 bases, and the junction held 6 bases outside the gene matches. The CDR3 region is CASCLDRGGYTF. The CDR3 DNA is TGTGCCAGCTGTCTGGACAGGGGAGGCTACACCTTC.

This clone occurred once. V and J are TRBV4-1 and TRBJ2-7; maybe TRBD1 (5 bases). The CDR3 runs 13 residues. V shed 2 bases and J shed 6 bases, with 11 bases lying between them. Germline CDR1 reads MGHRA; CDR2 reads YSYEKL. The CDR3 is CASSQIRGGEQYF. The CDR3 DNA sequence: TGCGCCAGCAGCCAAATAAGGGGTGGCGAGCAGTACTTC.

The rearrangement uses TRBV5-6 and TRBJ2-7; a possible D gene is TRBD2 (5 bases). CDR3 size: 11 residues. V shed 4 bases and J shed 9 bases, with 11 bases lying between them. CDR1 and CDR2 (germline): SGHDT, YYEEEE. DNA of the CDR3: TGTGCCAGCAGCACAACGGGGATGCAGTACTTC. This gives the protein CASSTTGMQYF.

The chain combines TRBV12-3 or TRBV12-4 with TRBJ1-2, with 9 bases identical to TRBD1. This CDR3 has 13 amino acids. V gave up 5 bases and J gave up 7 bases; unmatched junction bases: 5. The CDR3 here is CASSLTGGVGYTF. CDR3 nucleotides: TGTGCCAGCAGTCTGACAGGGGGAGTTGGCTACACCTTC.

The chain joins TRBV5-1 to TRBJ1-2; 10 bases agree with TRBD1. The V and J ends lost 4 bases and 1 base, in that order; junction bases with no gene match: 10. This CDR3 is built from 17 residues. Germline CDR1 SGHRS, CDR2 YFSETQ. CDR3 coding DNA: TGCGCCAGCAGCCCCCGACCGGGACAGGGGATTAACTATGGCTACACCTTC. It codes for CASSPRPGQGINYGYTF.

This clone was seen a single time. The gene calls are TRBV19 and TRBJ1-4; no definite D call. V was trimmed by 3 bases and J by 4 bases, leaving 15 bases between them. This CDR3 is 16 amino acids long. Germline V gene sequence: CDR1 LNHDA, CDR2 SQIVND (reference sequence). CDR3 protein: CASSMAGVTLNEKLFF. In DNA form, the CDR3 reads TGTGCCAGTAGTATGGCCGGAGTGACCCTTAATGAAAAACTGTTTTTT. The complete variable domain, with remaining parts taken from reference TRBV19 and TRBJ1-4, reads DGGITQSPKYLFRKEGQNVTLSCEQNLNHDAMYWYRQDPGQGLRLIYYSQIVNDFQKGDIAEGYSVSREKKESFPLTVTSAQKNPTAFYLCASSMAGVTLNEKLFFGSGTQLSVL.

This clone was picked up a small number of times. The J gene is TRBJ1-3, the V gene TRBV5-1; 9 bases match TRBD1. The V gene's germline CDR1 is SGHRS and CDR2 YFSETQ. The V gene end was trimmed by 4 bases and the J gene end by 2 bases; junction bases not matched to a gene: 7. The CDR3 loop spans 16 amino acids. DNA for the CDR3: TGCGCCAGCAGCATCACCGGGACAGGGACTGGAAACACCATATATTTT. This gives the protein CASSITGTGTGNTIYF.

The chain recombines TRBV5-5 with TRBJ1-1; 7 bases map to TRBD1. The V gene end was trimmed by 7 bases and the J gene end by 4 bases; junction bases not matched to a gene: 10. From germline, CDR1 is SGHKS and CDR2 YYEKEE (reference sequence). The CDR3 extends over 14 amino acids. CDR3 loop: CASQNHPGGTEAFF. CDR3 DNA sequence: TGTGCCAGCCAGAATCACCCAGGGGGCACTGAAGCTTTCTTT.

This chain joins TRBV3-1 (or the pseudogene TRBV3-2) and TRBJ2-2, with 9 nucleotides matching TRBD2. Germline CDR1 reads LGHDT; CDR2 reads YNNKEL (reference sequence). CDR3 length equals 16 residues. The V segment lost 4 bases and the J segment 8 bases; nucleotides outside the gene matches: 11. In DNA, the CDR3 is TGTGCCAGCAGCCGAGCGTATGGTAGCGGGAGTGGGGAGCTGTTTTTT. As protein: CASSRAYGSGSGELFF.

The gene calls are TRBV6-5 and TRBJ1-1, with no clear D. The CDR3 runs 14 residues. Per the germline V gene, CDR1 is MNHEY and CDR2 is SVGAGI. V was trimmed by 5 bases and J by 2 bases, leaving 12 bases between them. The CDR3 DNA sequence: TGTGCCAGCAGTAGGACTGTGGAAAACACTGAAGCTTTCTTT. It specifies CASSRTVENTEAFF.

The chain recombines TRBV7-2 with TRBJ2-7; D possibly corresponds to TRBD1 (7 bases). Trimming shortened V by 3 bases and J by 3 bases, and 15 bases separated the two germline ends. Germline V gene data show CDR1 as SGHTA and CDR2 as FQGNSA. The CDR3 has 15 residues. DNA for the CDR3: TGTGCCAGCAGCTTTCAGCAGGGGGGAAGCTACGAGCAGTACTTC. Its translation is CASSFQQGGSYEQYF.

The chain joins TRBV5-4 to TRBJ2-5, with a possible D match to TRBD2 (6 bases). The CDR3 totals 12 residues. Trimming stripped 7 bases from V and 1 base from J, with 8 bases between. The germline CDR1 and CDR2 sequences are SGHNT and YYREEE (reference sequence). The CDR3 reads CASGSGQETQYF. For the CDR3, the DNA is TGTGCCAGCGGTAGCGGCCAAGAGACCCAGTACTTC.

The chain combines TRBV19 with TRBJ1-2; D is unresolved. CDR3 length: 12 amino acids. Germline CDR1 is LNHDA and CDR2 is SQIVND (reference sequence). V lost 3 bases and J lost 6, with 8 bases in between. The CDR3 nucleotides read TGTGCCAGTAGTATGTACAGCAATGGCTACACCTTC. It translates to CASSMYSNGYTF.

The chain links TRBV10-3 to TRBJ1-5; D ambiguous. With 7 bases removed from V and 3 bases from J, the gap between germline ends came to 10 bases. This CDR3 comprises 13 residues. Germline lookup yields CDR1 ENHRY and CDR2 SYGVKD. For the CDR3, the DNA is TGTGCCATCAATCCTGAGATCAATCAGCCCCAGCATTTT. Its translation is CAINPEINQPQHF.

This clone appeared a few times. V is TRBV7-2 and J is TRBJ1-6; TRBD1 might be the D (5 bases). Trimming stripped 2 bases from V and 9 bases from J, with 14 bases between. Germline CDR1 reads SGHTA; CDR2 reads FQGNSA. This CDR3 is built from 15 residues. DNA of the CDR3: TGTGCCAGCAGCTTACACCGGCAGGGAGGTTCACCCCTCCACTTT. It translates to CASSLHRQGGSPLHF.

The V gene is TRBV5-1, the J gene TRBJ2-1, with 11 bases identical to TRBD1. The germline gives CDR1 SGHRS, CDR2 YFSETQ. This CDR3 is 14 amino acids long. Trimming cost V 4 bases and J 9 bases; bases outside gene matches: 6. The CDR3 loop is CASSIGQGAGEQFF. CDR3 in DNA: TGCGCCAGCAGCATCGGACAGGGGGCAGGTGAGCAGTTCTTC.

The chain joins TRBV5-5 to TRBJ2-2; a possible D gene is TRBD1 (6 bases). Looked up from germline, CDR1 is SGHKS and CDR2 is YYEKEE (reference sequence). The germline V and J ends were trimmed by 5 bases and 5 bases, with 13 bases remaining between them. The CDR3 spans 14 residues. CDR3 nucleotides: TGTGCCAGCAGTTCCACAGGGACGACCGGGGAGCTGTTTTTT. This gives the protein CASSSTGTTGELFF.